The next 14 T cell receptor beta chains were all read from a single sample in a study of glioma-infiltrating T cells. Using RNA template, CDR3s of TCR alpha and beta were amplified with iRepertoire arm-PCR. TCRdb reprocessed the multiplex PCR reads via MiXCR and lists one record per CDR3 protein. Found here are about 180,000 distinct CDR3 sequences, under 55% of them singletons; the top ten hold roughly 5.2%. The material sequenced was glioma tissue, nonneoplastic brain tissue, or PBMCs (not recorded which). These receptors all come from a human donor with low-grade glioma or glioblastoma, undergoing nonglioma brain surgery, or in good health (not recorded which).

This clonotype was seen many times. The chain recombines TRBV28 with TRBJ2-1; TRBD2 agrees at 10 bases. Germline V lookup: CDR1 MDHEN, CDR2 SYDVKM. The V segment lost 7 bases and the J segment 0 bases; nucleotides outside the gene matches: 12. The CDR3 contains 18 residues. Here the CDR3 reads CASNGLAGAGSSYNEQFF. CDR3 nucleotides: TGTGCCAGCAATGGGCTAGCGGGAGCCGGTAGCTCCTACAATGAGCAGTTCTTC.

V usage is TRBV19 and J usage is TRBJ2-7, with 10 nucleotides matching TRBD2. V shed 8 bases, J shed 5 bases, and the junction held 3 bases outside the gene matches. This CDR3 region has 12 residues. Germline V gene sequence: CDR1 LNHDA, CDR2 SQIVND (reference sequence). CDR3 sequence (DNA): TGTGCCAGTGGACTAGCGGACGACGAGCAGTACTTC. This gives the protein CASGLADDEQYF.

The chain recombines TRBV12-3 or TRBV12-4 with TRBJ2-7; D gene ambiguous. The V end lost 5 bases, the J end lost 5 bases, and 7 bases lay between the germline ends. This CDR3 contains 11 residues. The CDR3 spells CASSLTDEQYF. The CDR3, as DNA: TGTGCCAGCAGTCTTACAGACGAGCAGTACTTC.

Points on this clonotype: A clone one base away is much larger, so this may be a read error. The CDR3 DNA follows: TGTGCCACCAGTTGGACAGACAATCAGCCCCAGCATTTT. This translates into CATSWTDNQPQHF. The J gene is TRBJ1-5, the V gene TRBV24-1; D perhaps matches TRBD1 (6 bases). The CDR3 extends over 13 amino acids. Germline CDR1 KGHDR, CDR2 SFDVKD. V was trimmed by 6 bases and J by 3 bases, leaving 8 bases between them.

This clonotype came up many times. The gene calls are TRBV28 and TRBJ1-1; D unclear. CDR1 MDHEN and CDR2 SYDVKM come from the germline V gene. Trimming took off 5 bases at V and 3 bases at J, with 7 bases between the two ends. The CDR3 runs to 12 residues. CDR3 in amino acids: CASSAQHTEAFF. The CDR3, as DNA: TGTGCCAGCAGTGCACAGCACACTGAAGCTTTCTTT.

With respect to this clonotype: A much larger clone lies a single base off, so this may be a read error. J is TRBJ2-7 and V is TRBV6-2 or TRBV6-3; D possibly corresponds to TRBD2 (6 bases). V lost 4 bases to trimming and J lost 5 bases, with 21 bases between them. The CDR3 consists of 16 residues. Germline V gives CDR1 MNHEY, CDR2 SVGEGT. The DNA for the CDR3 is TGTGCCAGCAGTTCGGGACTCACTGAGAGGCAGCACGAGCAGTACTTC. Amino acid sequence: CASSSGLTERQHEQYF.

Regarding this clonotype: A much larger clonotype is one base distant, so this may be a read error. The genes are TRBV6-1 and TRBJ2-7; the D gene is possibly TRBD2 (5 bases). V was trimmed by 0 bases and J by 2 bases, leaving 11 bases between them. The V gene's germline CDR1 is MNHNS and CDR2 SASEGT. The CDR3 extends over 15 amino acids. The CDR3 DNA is TGTGCCAGCAGTGAAGCGTCGCAGGAGGCCTACGAGCAGTACTTC. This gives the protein CASSEASQEAYEQYF.

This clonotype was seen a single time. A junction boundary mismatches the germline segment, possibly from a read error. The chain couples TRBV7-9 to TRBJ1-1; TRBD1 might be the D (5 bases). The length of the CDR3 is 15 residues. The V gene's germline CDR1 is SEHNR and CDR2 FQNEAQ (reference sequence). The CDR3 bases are TGTGCCAGCAGCCCAGCCCCGGGGGGGATCACTGAAGCTCTCTTT. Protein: CASSPAPGGITEALF.

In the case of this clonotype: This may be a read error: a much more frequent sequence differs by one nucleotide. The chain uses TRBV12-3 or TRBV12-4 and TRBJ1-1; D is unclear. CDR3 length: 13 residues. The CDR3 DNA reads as TGTGCCAGCAGTTTCCCGGGTAACACTGAAGCTTCCTTT. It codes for CASSFPGNTEASF.

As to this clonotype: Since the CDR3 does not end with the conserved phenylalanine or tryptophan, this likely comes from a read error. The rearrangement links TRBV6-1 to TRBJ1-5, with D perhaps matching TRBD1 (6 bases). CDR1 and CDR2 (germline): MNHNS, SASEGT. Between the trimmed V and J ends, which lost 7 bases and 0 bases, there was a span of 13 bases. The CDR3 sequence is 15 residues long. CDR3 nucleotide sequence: TGTGCCAGCATAGAAGGGGGGGATAGCAATCAGCCCCAGCATTAT. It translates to CASIEGGDSNQPQHY.

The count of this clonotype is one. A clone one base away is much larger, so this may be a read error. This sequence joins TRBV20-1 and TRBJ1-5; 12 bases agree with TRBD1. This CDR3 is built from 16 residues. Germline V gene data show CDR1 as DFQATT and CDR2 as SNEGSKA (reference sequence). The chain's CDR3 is CSAGDPGQGAAQPQHF. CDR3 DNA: TGCAGTGCTGGAGATCCGGGACAGGGGGCCGCTCAGCCCCAGCATTTT.

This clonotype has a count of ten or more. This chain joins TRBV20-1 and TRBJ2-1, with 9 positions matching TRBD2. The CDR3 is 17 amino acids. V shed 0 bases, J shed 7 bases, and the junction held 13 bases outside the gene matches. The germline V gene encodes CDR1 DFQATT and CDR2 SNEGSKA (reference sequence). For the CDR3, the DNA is TGCAGTGCTAGAGATCTTCGAAGCGGGAGGCCGGGGAATGAGCAGTTCTTC. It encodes CSARDLRSGRPGNEQFF.

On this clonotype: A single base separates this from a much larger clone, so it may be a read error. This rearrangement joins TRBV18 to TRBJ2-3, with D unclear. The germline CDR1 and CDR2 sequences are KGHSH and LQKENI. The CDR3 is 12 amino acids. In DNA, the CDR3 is TGTTCCAGCTCTCCAGCGATAGATACGCAGTATTTT. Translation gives CSSSPAIDTQYF.

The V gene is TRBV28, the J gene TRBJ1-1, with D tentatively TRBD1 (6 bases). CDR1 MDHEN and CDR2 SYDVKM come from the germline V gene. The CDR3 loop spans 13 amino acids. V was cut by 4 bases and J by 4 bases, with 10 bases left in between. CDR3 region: CASSSGVITEAFF. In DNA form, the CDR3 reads TGTGCCAGCAGTTCAGGGGTGATCACTGAAGCTTTCTTT.